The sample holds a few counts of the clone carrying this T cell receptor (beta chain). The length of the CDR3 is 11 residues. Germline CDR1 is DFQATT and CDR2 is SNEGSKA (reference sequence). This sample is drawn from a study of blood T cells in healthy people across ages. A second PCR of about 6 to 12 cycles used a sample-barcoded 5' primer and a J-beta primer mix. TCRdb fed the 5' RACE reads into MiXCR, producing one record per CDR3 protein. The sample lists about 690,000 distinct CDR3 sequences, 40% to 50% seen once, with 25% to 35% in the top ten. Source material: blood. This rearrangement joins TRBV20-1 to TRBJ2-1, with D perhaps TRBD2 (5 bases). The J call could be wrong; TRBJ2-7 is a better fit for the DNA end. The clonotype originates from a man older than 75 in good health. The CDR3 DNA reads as TGCAGTGCTAGAGCTCGGAGGGAGCAGTACTTC. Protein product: CSARARREQYF.